Sequencing of this T cell receptor beta chain was carried out in a study of T cell repertoires in cytomegalovirus infection. Study-level information: TCR beta signatures that were public indicated CMV infection and matching HLA type. Study observations and caveats: Carriage of CMV together with the relevant HLA was identifiable through cumulative public TCR beta family frequency. Clonotype analysis showed dominance of the ex vivo response by HLA-C-restricted CMV-specific TCR beta clonotypes.

Each CDR3 protein is one row after TCRdb ran MiXCR on the reads. This table has about 260,000 distinct CDR3 sequences, around 13% appearing once. Deletions cut 8 bases from V and 0 bases from J, with 17 bases between. Germline V gene sequence: CDR1 SEHNR, CDR2 FQNEAQ (reference sequence). This CDR3 has 17 amino acids. This clonotype was counted only a few times. Its antigen remains unidentified. The sequencing sample was made of PBMCs. This clonotype was sampled from a human donor in good health (CMV status not recorded). Some clones in this sample may be carry-over from other donors' samples. This chain links TRBV7-9 with TRBJ2-6; D is ambiguous. The CDR3: CASGLAMGISGANVLTF. In DNA, the CDR3 is TGTGCCAGCGGCCTTGCGATGGGGATCTCTGGGGCCAACGTCCTGACTTTC. Drawing the rest from reference TRBV7-9 and TRBJ2-6, the complete variable domain is DTGVSQNPRHKITKRGQNVTFRCDPISEHNRLYWYRQTLGQGPEFLTYFQNEAQLEKSRLLSDRFSAERPKGSFSTLEIQRTEQGDSAMYLCASGLAMGISGANVLTFGAGSRLTVL.